The T cell receptor (beta chain) under discussion was sequenced for a study of T cells expressing NK-cell markers. Study-wide context: Sorted CD3+CD56+NKG2C+, CD3+CD56+NKG2C- and CD3+CD56-NKG2C+ T cells supplied TCR beta repertoires. Study-level points and caveats: Leadership of the CD3+CD56-NKG2C+ fraction also belonged to these clonotypes in a handful of donors.

In regard to this clonotype: As yet, its antigen is unknown.

What made the TCR beta cDNA was 5'RACE template switching with UMIs. Reprocessing the 5' RACE reads, TCRdb reports a single entry for every CDR3 protein and omits DNA. In total, the table holds about 260,000 distinct CDR3 sequences. CDR3 length: 13 residues. The germline gives CDR1 MNHEY, CDR2 SVGEGT. The gene calls are TRBV6-2 or TRBV6-3 and TRBJ2-1; TCRdb's D gene call, TRBD1, goes unchecked for lack of DNA. Sequenced sample: blood T cells: a sorted CD56 or NKG2C T cell subset, CD4+ or CD8+ T cells, or bulk PBMC T cells (not recorded which). This receptor was taken from a woman aged 18-70 years in good health. This CDR3 reads CASYNRVVNEQFF.